This TCR beta chain was obtained from a study of human T cells and chemical hapten exposure (dated by TCRdb to 2020 to 2022). Broadly, across the study: The libraries were sequenced as a pool, and the TCR yield per sample differed mostly because of small variations in library volumes within the pool. Peripheral blood TCR repertoire changes were tracked in vivo in alopecia patients during primary and secondary sensitization to the hapten diphenylcyclopropenone (DPC).

This clonotype was seen at least ten times. Its antigen remains undetermined. No base quality information exists; no much larger clone differs at one position. Unfractionated whole blood was collected in Tempus Blood RNA tubes, and total RNA was extracted from that blood. Four or five healthy volunteers were used as TCR sequencing controls and were bled at day 0, 2 weeks and 6 weeks. Results the study describes overall, beyond this receptor: No change with DPC sensitization was found in the number of TCRs above 1 in 1000 frequency, and no evidence of global repertoire structure alterations was found. After repeated subsampling, the strength of the expansion versus patch-test correlation and the threshold at which it became significant changed.

Library preparation attached unique molecular identifiers to individual cDNA molecules for quantitative, reproducible TCR counting. Both TCR alpha and TCR beta chains were sequenced from each blood RNA sample. The authors processed their data as follows. Samples had a median of roughly 100,000 TCRs, with a range from 23,224 to 690,600. V, J and CDR3 annotation of the TCR reads was performed with the Decombinator software suite. To make PS versus PT1 abundance plots, every sample was subsampled to the same number of TCRs (28,000). TCRs were defined as expanded if absent before sensitization and observed at least eight times at the 2-week time point. TCRdb handled the public reads itself, with Q25 trimming in fastp and clone calling in MiXCR, and kept productive beta chains. Merged by CDR3 protein, the rows form single entries marked with the most common genes and DNA. The V and J calls were determined by TCRdb, not by the authors. This sample comprises around 120,000 distinct CDR3 sequences, less than 10% of them detected only once. More than 1.3% of the sample comes from the top ten.

Sequenced: whole blood. The sequence derives from a human donor in good health. Some clones in this sample may be carry-over from other donors' samples. Donor details come from another sample of the same person, matched by shared clones.

The DNA reads TGCAGCGTAATAAGTCGAACCGTCCTGACTTTC. Translation gives CSVISRTVLTF. The chain uses TRBV29-1 and TRBJ2-6, with the D segment identity uncertain. The germline V gene specifies SQVTM as CDR1 and ANQGSEA as CDR2. Including the terminal cysteine and phenylalanine, the CDR3 comprises 11 residues. Only the CDR3 part of the read is kept: 33 bases, read in frame from the first base. At the junction V is shortened by 6 bases and J by 12 bases, with 12 bases in between.